Each of the 29 T cell receptor beta chains below was sequenced from the same sample in a study of cytomegalovirus exposure and HLA in healthy donors. Researchers ran the PCR with 60 Vbeta and 13 Jbeta primers. Only in-frame clones appear in the TCRdb table, and some are missing; sequencing was by immunoSEQ multiplex PCR. The sample lists around 300,000 clones; under 80% were seen once. The specimen sequenced was PBMCs. The source of these receptors is a female donor in good health and CMV-seronegative.

The genes are TRBV11-2 and TRBJ2-1; 8 bases align to TRBD2. V lost 5 bases and J lost 9; bases outside the gene matches: 12. CDR1 SGHAT and CDR2 FQNNGV come from the germline V gene. This CDR3 region has 15 residues. This CDR3 reads CASSPQAAGGGEQFF. The CDR3 DNA reads as TGTGCCAGCAGCCCCCAGGCCGCGGGAGGCGGTGAGCAGTTCTTC.

This chain connects TRBV7-9 to TRBJ1-1; 8 bases map to TRBD1. Germline V CDR1 and CDR2: SEHNR, FQNEAQ (reference sequence). The V gene end was trimmed by 3 bases and the J gene end by 4 bases; junction bases not matched to a gene: 4. The length of the CDR3 is 14 residues. The CDR3, as DNA: TGTGCCAGCAGCTTGACAACAGGGGGCACTGAAGCTTTCTTT. Its translation is CASSLTTGGTEAFF.

The chain uses TRBV6-1 and TRBJ2-7; TRBD2 matches at 12 bases. J gave up 7 bases and V 2 bases, and 24 bases lay outside the gene matches. Germline CDR1 is MNHNS and CDR2 is SASEGT. The CDR3 covers 21 residues. For the CDR3, the DNA is TGTGCCAGCAGTGAATCTTTTTCTGGACTAGCGGGAACGGCCTTCCGGCGGGAGCAGTACTTC. Amino acid sequence: CASSESFSGLAGTAFRREQYF.

The chain carries TRBV11-2 and TRBJ2-1, with TRBD2 identical over 12 bases. The CDR3 spans 18 residues. In germline, CDR1 is SGHAT, CDR2 FQNNGV. V lost 4 bases to trimming and J lost 9 bases; unmatched junction nucleotides: 16. For the CDR3, the DNA is TGTGCCAGCAGCTCACTCCGGGACTCTAGCGGGAGGGCCGGTGAGCAGTTCTTC. It is translated as CASSSLRDSSGRAGEQFF.

CDR3 DNA sequence: TGTGCCAGCAGCGGCCACCGGTTAGGGGACAATGAGCAGTTCTTC. Protein sequence: CASSGHRLGDNEQFF. The chain joins TRBV9 to TRBJ2-1, with D possibly matching TRBD1 (5 bases). Germline V gene sequence: CDR1 SGDLS, CDR2 YYNGEE. With 3 bases removed from V and 5 bases from J, the gap between germline ends came to 15 bases. The CDR3 totals 15 residues.

J is TRBJ2-7 and V is TRBV27; D possibly corresponds to TRBD2 (5 bases). Germline V CDR1 and CDR2: MNHEY, SMNVEV (reference sequence). This CDR3 is built from 13 residues. Deletions cut 6 bases from V and 1 base from J, with 10 bases between. The CDR3 sequence: CASSYRLSYEQYF. The DNA for the CDR3 is TGTGCCAGCAGCTACAGACTATCCTACGAGCAGTACTTC.

This clone was seen only once. J is TRBJ2-7 and V is TRBV5-1; maybe TRBD2 (6 bases). Trimming took 2 bases from V and 0 from J, leaving 18 bases between them. CDR1 and CDR2 (germline): SGHRS, YFSETQ. The CDR3 sequence is 17 residues long. The CDR3 DNA reads as TGCGCCAGCAGCTTTGGCCCGGGACTTACAAGCTCCTACGAGCAGTACTTC. Protein product: CASSFGPGLTSSYEQYF.

The rearrangement uses TRBV28 and TRBJ2-3, with 7 positions matching TRBD2. Trimming took 8 bases from V and 1 from J; bases not matched to a gene: 18. Germline values: CDR1 MDHEN, CDR2 SYDVKM. The length of the CDR3 is 18 residues. The CDR3 region has the DNA TGTGCCAGCGTCGAACATCCGGGCCTAGGGAGGGGCACAGATACGCAGTATTTT. It translates to CASVEHPGLGRGTDTQYF.

J is TRBJ1-2 and V is TRBV2; D not certain. This CDR3 has 13 amino acids. V lost 3 bases to trimming and J lost 4 bases, with 9 bases between them. CDR1 and CDR2 (germline): SNHLY, FYNNEI. This CDR3 reads CASSEGLTYGYTF. CDR3 DNA sequence: TGTGCCAGCAGTGAGGGCCTTACCTATGGCTACACCTTC.

This chain connects TRBV5-6 to TRBJ2-1, with 12 bases lining up with TRBD2. J gave up 10 bases and V 0 bases, and 5 bases lay outside the gene matches. The CDR3 covers 15 residues. The germline CDR1 and CDR2 sequences are SGHDT and YYEEEE. CDR3 sequence (DNA): TGTGCCAGCAGCTTGGGACTAGCGGGAGAGGGCGAGCAGTTCTTC. Its translation is CASSLGLAGEGEQFF.

V usage is TRBV19 and J usage is TRBJ2-1, with 7 bases lining up with TRBD2. The germline V gene encodes CDR1 LNHDA and CDR2 SQIVND (reference sequence). The CDR3 consists of 14 residues. V was pared by 9 bases and J by 12 bases, with 17 bases of the junction left unmatched. As DNA, the CDR3 is TGTGCCAGCCAGCGGGGACCAGGGTGGGTTGGGCAGTTCTTC. Translated: CASQRGPGWVGQFF.

For the CDR3, the DNA is TGTGCCAGCAGCCCACACCAGCGGAGGACCACCAATGAGCAGTTCTTC. Protein product: CASSPHQRRTTNEQFF. The chain has TRBV7-3 and TRBJ2-1; perhaps TRBD2 as D (5 bases). Between the trimmed V and J ends, which lost 5 bases and 6 bases, there was a span of 20 bases. This CDR3 region has 16 residues. The V gene's germline CDR1 is SGHTA and CDR2 FQGTGA.

As regards this clone: One end of the junction is discordant with germline, which a read error may explain. V is TRBV7-9 and J is TRBJ1-5, with D unresolved. The length of the CDR3 is 16 residues. Per germline, CDR1 SEHNR and CDR2 FQNEAQ (reference sequence). This CDR3 reads CSSSLVGDSINQPQHF. The CDR3 DNA sequence: TGTTCCAGCAGCTTAGTCGGGGATTCAATCAATCAGCCCCAGCATTTT.

This clone was counted between two and nine times. V gene TRBV30 combines with J gene TRBJ1-2, with a tentative D call TRBD1 (5 bases). Trimming took 5 bases from V and 2 from J, leaving 12 bases between them. The CDR3 is 13 amino acids. Germline assignment: CDR1 GTSNPN and CDR2 SVGIG (reference sequence). CDR3 DNA sequence: TGTGCCTGGGGGATCGGGGGGAACTATGGCTACACCTTC. Its protein product is CAWGIGGNYGYTF.

This chain uses TRBV6-1 with TRBJ2-1; TRBD2 aligns across 7 bases. The CDR3 spans 13 residues. V lost 4 bases, J lost 12 bases, and 9 bases stayed unmatched. From germline, CDR1 is MNHNS and CDR2 SASEGT. CDR3 amino acids: CASSVGGERGQFF. The CDR3 bases are TGTGCCAGCAGTGTGGGAGGGGAGCGGGGGCAGTTCTTC.

The rearrangement links TRBV7-9 to TRBJ2-3; possibly TRBD2 for D (6 bases). The germline CDR1 and CDR2 sequences are SEHNR and FQNEAQ (reference sequence). This CDR3 has 15 residues. Trimming took 5 bases from V and 1 from J, leaving 13 bases between them. CDR3 sequence (DNA): TGTGCCAGCAGCCCCCCGGGACTCCGCACAGATACGCAGTATTTT. The encoded protein is CASSPPGLRTDTQYF.

This clone occurred a few times. The chain is built from TRBV27 and TRBJ2-7, with 7 bases lining up with TRBD2. V trimming: 6 bases; J trimming: 2 bases; junction bases outside the gene matches: 7. The length of the CDR3 is 14 residues. The germline V gene has CDR1 MNHEY and CDR2 SMNVEV (reference sequence). The CDR3, as DNA: TGTGCCAGCAGGGCACTAGCGACCACCTACGAGCAGTACTTC. As protein: CASRALATTYEQYF.

This clone has only one observation. This chain joins TRBV13 and TRBJ2-7; 9 nucleotides line up with TRBD2. J lost 7 bases, V lost 5 bases, and 21 bases had no gene match. Germline loops: CDR1 PRHDT, CDR2 FYEKMQ (reference sequence). The CDR3 is made up of 18 amino acids. Here the CDR3 DNA reads TGTGCCAGCAGCGGTTTTTGGAGTCAAGCGGGAGGATCCTTTGAGCAGTACTTC. This encodes CASSGFWSQAGGSFEQYF.

The J gene is TRBJ2-3, the V gene TRBV27; 7 nucleotides align to TRBD2. Losses at the gene ends were 2 bases for V and 4 bases for J; bases not matched to a gene: 6. The CDR3 spans 15 residues. Germline-derived CDR1 and CDR2 are MNHEY and SMNVEV (reference sequence). The CDR3 DNA sequence: TGTGCCAGCAGTTTAGGCGGGAGATTCGCAGATACGCAGTATTTT. Encoded protein: CASSLGGRFADTQYF.

The chain employs TRBV11-2 and TRBJ1-2; a weak D match, TRBD1 (5 bases). The CDR3 extends over 13 amino acids. V gave up 5 bases and J gave up 3 bases, with 10 bases separating them. The germline gives CDR1 SGHAT, CDR2 FQNNGV. The CDR3 DNA reads as TGTGCCAGCAGCATCCAGGGTGACTATGGCTACACCTTC. The encoded protein is CASSIQGDYGYTF.

The chain links TRBV10-1 to TRBJ2-1; D is perhaps TRBD2 (5 bases). The length of the CDR3 is 15 residues. Trimming removed 5 bases at V and 7 bases at J, with 18 bases between. The germline V gene encodes CDR1 WNHNN and CDR2 SYGVQD (reference sequence). The CDR3 protein is CASSSSGIAKNEQFF. In DNA, the CDR3 is TGCGCCAGCAGTTCCTCCGGGATCGCAAAAAATGAGCAGTTCTTC.

This clone has more than one count but fewer than ten. CDR3 coding DNA: TGTGCCAGCAGCCCCTACTCCGTAACCGGGGAGCTGTTTTTT. Translated, it gives CASSPYSVTGELFF. This chain links TRBV28 with TRBJ2-2; no clear D gene. Between the trimmed V and J ends, which lost 6 bases and 5 bases, there was a span of 13 bases. Germline-derived CDR1 and CDR2 are MDHEN and SYDVKM. The CDR3 sequence is 14 residues long.

This clone was recorded a few times. The V gene is TRBV5-8, the J gene TRBJ2-7; the match to TRBD2 covers 11 bases. Trimming took 7 bases from V and 0 from J; bases not matched to a gene: 9. The CDR3 loop spans 16 amino acids. Looked up from germline, CDR1 is SGHTS and CDR2 is YDEGEE. This CDR3 reads CASPQPGLADSYEQYF. CDR3 nucleotides: TGTGCCAGCCCTCAGCCGGGACTAGCGGACTCCTACGAGCAGTACTTC.

The chain combines TRBV19 with TRBJ2-7, with TRBD2 matching over 7 bases. There are 14 residues in the CDR3. Trimming at V came to 6 bases and at J to 2 bases, leaving 7 bases not matched to a gene. Per the germline V gene, CDR1 is LNHDA and CDR2 is SQIVND (reference sequence). The CDR3: CASRESSGTYEQYF. The CDR3 nucleotides read TGTGCCAGTAGAGAGTCTAGCGGTACCTACGAGCAGTACTTC.

The chain employs TRBV29-1 and TRBJ2-1; 11 bases match TRBD2. J was trimmed by 0 bases and V by 3 bases; bases with no gene match: 10. From germline, CDR1 is SQVTM and CDR2 ANQGSEA. This CDR3 has 18 amino acids. As DNA, the CDR3 is TGCAGCGTTGAGGGGGCTAGCGGGAGGCCTAGCTCCTACAATGAGCAGTTCTTC. It translates to CSVEGASGRPSSYNEQFF.

The chain uses TRBV7-9 and TRBJ2-7; possibly TRBD2 for D (6 bases). CDR3 size: 13 residues. Germline values: CDR1 SEHNR, CDR2 FQNEAQ (reference sequence). Between the trimmed V and J ends, which lost 1 base and 4 bases, there was a span of 8 bases. The DNA for the CDR3 is TGTGCCAGCAGCTTAGGGACTACATACGAGCAGTACTTC. Translating gives CASSLGTTYEQYF.

The chain links TRBV9 to TRBJ2-3; 11 bases match TRBD2. CDR3 length: 19 amino acids. Trimming took 4 bases from V and 1 from J; bases not matched to a gene: 14. Germline V CDR1 and CDR2: SGDLS, YYNGEE. CDR3 amino acids: CASSPSGVAGGRGTDTQYF. The CDR3 nucleotides read TGTGCCAGCAGCCCATCTGGGGTAGCGGGAGGGAGGGGCACAGATACGCAGTATTTT.

V usage is TRBV28 and J usage is TRBJ1-1, with 7 bases that match TRBD1. V lost 5 bases, J lost 0 bases, and 6 bases stayed unmatched. From germline, CDR1 is MDHEN and CDR2 SYDVKM. This CDR3 is built from 15 residues. The CDR3 sequence: CASSIAGGLNTEAFF. In DNA, the CDR3 is TGTGCCAGCAGTATTGCAGGGGGATTGAACACTGAAGCTTTCTTT. The full variable domain, rest sourced from reference TRBV28 and TRBJ1-1, is DVKVTQSSRYLVKRTGEKVFLECVQDMDHENMFWYRQDPGLGLRLIYFSYDVKMKEKGDIPEGYSVSREKKERFSLILESASTNQTSMYLCASSIAGGLNTEAFFGQGTRLTVV.

This clone was found a few times. The chain recombines TRBV14 with TRBJ2-2, with D possibly TRBD2 on 6 matching bases. The V and J ends lost 4 bases and 4 bases respectively, with 13 bases between them. The germline V gene has CDR1 SGHDN and CDR2 FVKESK. This CDR3 spans 15 amino acids. The CDR3 protein is CASSPRLDGTGELFF. In DNA form, the CDR3 reads TGTGCCAGCAGCCCGAGACTAGACGGCACCGGGGAGCTGTTTTTT.